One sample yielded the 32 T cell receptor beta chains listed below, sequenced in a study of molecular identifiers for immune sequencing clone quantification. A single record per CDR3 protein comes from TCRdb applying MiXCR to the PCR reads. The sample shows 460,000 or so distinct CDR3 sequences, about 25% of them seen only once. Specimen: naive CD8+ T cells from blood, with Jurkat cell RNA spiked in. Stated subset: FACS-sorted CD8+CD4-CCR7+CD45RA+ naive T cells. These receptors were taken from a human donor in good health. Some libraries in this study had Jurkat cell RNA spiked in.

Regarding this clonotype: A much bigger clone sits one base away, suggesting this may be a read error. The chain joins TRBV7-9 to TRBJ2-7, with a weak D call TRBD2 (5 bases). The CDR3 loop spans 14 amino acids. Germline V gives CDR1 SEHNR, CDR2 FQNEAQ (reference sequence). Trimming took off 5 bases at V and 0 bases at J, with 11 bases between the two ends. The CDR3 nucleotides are TGTGCCAGCAGCGCCGGGGAGCACTCCTACGAGCAGTACTTC. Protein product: CASSAGEHSYEQYF. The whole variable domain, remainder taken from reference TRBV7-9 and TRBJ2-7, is DTGVSQNPRHKITKRGQNVTFRCDPISEHNRLYWYRQTLGQGPEFLTYFQNEAQLEKSRLLSDRFSAERPKGSFSTLEIQRTEQGDSAMYLCASSAGEHSYEQYFGPGTRLTVT.

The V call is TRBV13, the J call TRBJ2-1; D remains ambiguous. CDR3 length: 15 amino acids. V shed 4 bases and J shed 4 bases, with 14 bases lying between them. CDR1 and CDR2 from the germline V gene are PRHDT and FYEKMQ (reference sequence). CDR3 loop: CASSYSIHTYNEQFF. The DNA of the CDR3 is TGTGCCAGCAGCTACTCCATACATACTTACAATGAGCAGTTCTTC.

CDR3 protein: CASSLGDSPLHF. CDR3 DNA sequence: TGCGCCAGCAGCTTGGGTGATTCACCCCTCCACTTT. The chain has TRBV5-1 and TRBJ1-6; D unclear. This CDR3 region has 12 residues. Trimming took off 0 bases at V and 8 bases at J, with 3 bases between the two ends. The germline CDR1 and CDR2 sequences are SGHRS and YFSETQ. Full variable domain (missing parts from reference TRBV5-1 and TRBJ1-6): KAGVTQTPRYLIKTRGQQVTLSCSPISGHRSVSWYQQTPGQGLQFLFEYFSETQRNKGNFPGRFSGRQFSNSRSEMNVSTLELGDSALYLCASSLGDSPLHFGNGTRLTVT.

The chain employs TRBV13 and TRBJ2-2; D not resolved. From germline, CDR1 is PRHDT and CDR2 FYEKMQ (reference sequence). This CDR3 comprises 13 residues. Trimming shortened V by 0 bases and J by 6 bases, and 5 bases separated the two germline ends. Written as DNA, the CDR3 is TGTGCCAGCAGCTTAGGGGCGCCCGGGGAGCTGTTTTTT. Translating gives CASSLGAPGELFF.

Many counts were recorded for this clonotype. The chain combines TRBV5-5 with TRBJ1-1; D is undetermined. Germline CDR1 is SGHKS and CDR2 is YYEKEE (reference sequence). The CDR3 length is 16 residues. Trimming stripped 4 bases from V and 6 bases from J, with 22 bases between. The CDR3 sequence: CASSPGVGRHLPEAFF. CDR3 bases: TGTGCCAGCAGCCCCGGGGTGGGCAGACACCTCCCTGAAGCTTTCTTT.

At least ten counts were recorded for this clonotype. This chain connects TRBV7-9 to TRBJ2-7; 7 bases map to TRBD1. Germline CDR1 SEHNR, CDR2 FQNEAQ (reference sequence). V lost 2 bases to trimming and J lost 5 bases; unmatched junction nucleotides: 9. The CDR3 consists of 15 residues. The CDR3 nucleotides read TGTGCCAGCAGCTTAATCGAGGGGGCGCGCCACGAGCAGTACTTC. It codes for CASSLIEGARHEQYF.

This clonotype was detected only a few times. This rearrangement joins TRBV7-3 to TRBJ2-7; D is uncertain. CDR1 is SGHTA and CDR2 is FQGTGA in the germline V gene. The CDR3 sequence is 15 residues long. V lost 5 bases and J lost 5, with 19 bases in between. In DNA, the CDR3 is TGTGCCAGCAGCCCTCTGGCAGCCGAACCCCACGAGCAGTACTTC. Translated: CASSPLAAEPHEQYF.

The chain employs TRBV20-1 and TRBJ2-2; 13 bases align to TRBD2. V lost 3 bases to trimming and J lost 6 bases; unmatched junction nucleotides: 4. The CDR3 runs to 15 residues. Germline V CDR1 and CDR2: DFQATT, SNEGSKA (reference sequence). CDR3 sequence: CSASGLAGVSGELFF. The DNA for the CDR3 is TGCAGTGCTAGCGGACTAGCGGGAGTGTCCGGGGAGCTGTTTTTT.

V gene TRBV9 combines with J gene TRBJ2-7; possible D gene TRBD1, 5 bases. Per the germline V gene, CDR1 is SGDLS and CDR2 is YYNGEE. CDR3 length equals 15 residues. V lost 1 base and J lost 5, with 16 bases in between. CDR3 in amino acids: CASSVRGRGIDEQYF. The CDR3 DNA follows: TGTGCCAGCAGCGTAAGAGGTAGGGGTATAGACGAGCAGTACTTC.

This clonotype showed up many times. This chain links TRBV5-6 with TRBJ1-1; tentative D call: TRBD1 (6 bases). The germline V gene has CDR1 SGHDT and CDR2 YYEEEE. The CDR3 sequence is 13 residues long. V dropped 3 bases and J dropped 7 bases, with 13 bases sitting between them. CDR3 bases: TGTGCCAGCAGCTGGAGACAGGAACTTGAAGCTTTCTTT. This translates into CASSWRQELEAFF.

The CDR3 is CASSLSRSAGELFF. The CDR3 DNA reads as TGTGCCAGCAGTTTATCGAGAAGCGCCGGGGAGCTGTTTTTT. The V gene is TRBV27, the J gene TRBJ2-2, with D uncertain. Per the germline V gene, CDR1 is MNHEY and CDR2 is SMNVEV (reference sequence). This CDR3 comprises 14 residues. Between the trimmed V and J ends, which lost 0 bases and 6 bases, there was a span of 8 bases.

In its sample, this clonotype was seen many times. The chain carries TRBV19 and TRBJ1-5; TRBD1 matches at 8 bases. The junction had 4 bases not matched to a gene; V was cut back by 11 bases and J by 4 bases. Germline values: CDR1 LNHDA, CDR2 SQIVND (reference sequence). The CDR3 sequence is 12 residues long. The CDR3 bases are TGTGCCGTAAGACAGGGGAATCAGCCCCAGCATTTT. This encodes CAVRQGNQPQHF.

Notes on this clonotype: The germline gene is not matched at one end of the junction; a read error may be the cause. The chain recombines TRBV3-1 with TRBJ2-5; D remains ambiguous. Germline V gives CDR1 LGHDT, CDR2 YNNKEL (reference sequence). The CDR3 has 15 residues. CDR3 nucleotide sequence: TGTGCCAGCAGCCAAGATCAGCGATACCAAGAGCCCCAGTACTTC. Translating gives CASSQDQRYQEPQYF.

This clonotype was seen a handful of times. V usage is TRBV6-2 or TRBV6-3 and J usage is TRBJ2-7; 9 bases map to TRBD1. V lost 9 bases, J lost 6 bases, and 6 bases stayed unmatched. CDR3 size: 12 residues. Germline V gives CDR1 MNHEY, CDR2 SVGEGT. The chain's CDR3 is CASMTGGGEQYF. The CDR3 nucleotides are TGTGCCAGTATGACAGGGGGGGGCGAGCAGTACTTC.

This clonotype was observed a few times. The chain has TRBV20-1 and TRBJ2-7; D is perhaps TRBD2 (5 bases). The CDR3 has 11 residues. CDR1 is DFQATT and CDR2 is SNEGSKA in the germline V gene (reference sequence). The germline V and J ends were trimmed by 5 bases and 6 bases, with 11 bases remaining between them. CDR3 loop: CSARGNSEQYF. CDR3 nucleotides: TGCAGTGCTCGAGGGAATAGCGAGCAGTACTTC.

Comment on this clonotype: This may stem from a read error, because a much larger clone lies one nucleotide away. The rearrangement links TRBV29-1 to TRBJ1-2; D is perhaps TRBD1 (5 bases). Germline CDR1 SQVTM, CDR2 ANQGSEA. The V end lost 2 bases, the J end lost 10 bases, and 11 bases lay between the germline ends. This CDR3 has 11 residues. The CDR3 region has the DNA TGCAGCGTTGAACGACAGAGGACCTACACCTTC. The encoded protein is CSVERQRTYTF.

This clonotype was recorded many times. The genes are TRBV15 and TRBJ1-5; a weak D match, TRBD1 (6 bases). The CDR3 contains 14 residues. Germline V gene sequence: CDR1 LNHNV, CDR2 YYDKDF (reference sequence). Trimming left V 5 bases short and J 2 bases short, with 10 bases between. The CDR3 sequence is CATSRRGGNQPQHF. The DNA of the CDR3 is TGTGCCACCAGCCGCAGGGGTGGCAATCAGCCCCAGCATTTT.

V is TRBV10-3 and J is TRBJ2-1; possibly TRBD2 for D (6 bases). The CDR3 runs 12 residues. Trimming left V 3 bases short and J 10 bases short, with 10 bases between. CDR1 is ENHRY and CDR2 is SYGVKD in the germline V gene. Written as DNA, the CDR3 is TGTGCCATCAGTGAAGCTCTAGCGGAGCAGTTCTTC. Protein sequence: CAISEALAEQFF.

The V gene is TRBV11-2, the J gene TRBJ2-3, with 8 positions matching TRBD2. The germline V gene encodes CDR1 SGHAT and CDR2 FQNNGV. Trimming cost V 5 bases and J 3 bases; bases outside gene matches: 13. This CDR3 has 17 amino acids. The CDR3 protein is CASSTRALAGGTDTQYF. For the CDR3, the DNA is TGTGCCAGCAGCACAAGGGCCCTGGCGGGAGGTACAGATACGCAGTATTTT. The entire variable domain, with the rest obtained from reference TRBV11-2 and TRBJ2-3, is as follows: EAGVAQSPRYKIIEKRQSVAFWCNPISGHATLYWYQQILGQGPKLLIQFQNNGVVDDSQLPKDRFSAERLKGVDSTLKIQPAKLEDSAVYLCASSTRALAGGTDTQYFGPGTRLTVL.

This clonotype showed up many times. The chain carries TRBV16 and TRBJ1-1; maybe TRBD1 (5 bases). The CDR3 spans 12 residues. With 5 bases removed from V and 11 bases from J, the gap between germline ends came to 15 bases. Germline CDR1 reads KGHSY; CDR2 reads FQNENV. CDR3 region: CASSEGTGRAFF. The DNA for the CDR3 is TGTGCCAGCAGCGAAGGGACCGGCCGGGCTTTCTTT.

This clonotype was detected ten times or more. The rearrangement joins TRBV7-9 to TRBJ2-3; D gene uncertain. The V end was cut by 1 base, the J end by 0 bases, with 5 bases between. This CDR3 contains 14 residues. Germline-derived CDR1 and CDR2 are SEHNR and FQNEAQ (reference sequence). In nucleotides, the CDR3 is TGTGCCAGCAGCTTAGACCACAGCACAGATACGCAGTATTTT. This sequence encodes CASSLDHSTDTQYF.

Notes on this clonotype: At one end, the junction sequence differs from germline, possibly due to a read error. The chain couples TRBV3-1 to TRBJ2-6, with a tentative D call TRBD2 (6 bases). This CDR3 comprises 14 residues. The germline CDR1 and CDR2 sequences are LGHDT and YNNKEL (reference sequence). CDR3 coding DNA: TGTGCCAGCCGCCCCGGGACTGGGGCCGACGTCCTGACTTTC. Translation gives CASRPGTGADVLTF.

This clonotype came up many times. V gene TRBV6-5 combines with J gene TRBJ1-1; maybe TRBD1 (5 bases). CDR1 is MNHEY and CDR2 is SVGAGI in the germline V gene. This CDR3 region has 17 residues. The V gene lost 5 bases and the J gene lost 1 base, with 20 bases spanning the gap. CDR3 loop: CASSLMQGSIENTEAFF. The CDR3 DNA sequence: TGTGCCAGCAGTCTCATGCAGGGTTCGATCGAGAACACTGAAGCTTTCTTT.

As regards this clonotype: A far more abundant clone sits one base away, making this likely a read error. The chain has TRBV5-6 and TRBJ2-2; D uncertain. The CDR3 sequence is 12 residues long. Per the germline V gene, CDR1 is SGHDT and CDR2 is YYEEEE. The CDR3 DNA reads TGTGCCAGCGGCTTGTTCCCCGGGGAGCTGTTTTTT. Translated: CASGLFPGELFF.

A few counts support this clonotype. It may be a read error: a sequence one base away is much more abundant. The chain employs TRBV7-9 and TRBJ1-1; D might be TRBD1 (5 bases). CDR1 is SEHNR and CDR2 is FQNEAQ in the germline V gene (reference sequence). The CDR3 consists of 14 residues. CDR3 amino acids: CASRIQGLNAEAFF. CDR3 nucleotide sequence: TGTGCCAGCAGAATCCAGGGATTGAACGCTGAAGCTTTCTTT.

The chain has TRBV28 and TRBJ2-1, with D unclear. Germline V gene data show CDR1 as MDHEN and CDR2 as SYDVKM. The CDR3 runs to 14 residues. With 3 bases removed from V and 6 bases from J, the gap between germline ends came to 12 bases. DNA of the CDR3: TGTGCCAGCAGTTTTCGTGGGATCAGCAATGAGCAGTTCTTC. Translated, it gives CASSFRGISNEQFF.

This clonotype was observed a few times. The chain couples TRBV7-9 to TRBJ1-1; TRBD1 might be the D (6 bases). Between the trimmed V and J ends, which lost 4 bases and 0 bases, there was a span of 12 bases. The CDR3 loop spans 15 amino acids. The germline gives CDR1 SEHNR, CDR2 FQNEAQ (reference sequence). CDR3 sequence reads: CASSYAGTLNTEAFF. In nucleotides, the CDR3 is TGTGCCAGCAGCTACGCCGGGACACTGAACACTGAAGCTTTCTTT. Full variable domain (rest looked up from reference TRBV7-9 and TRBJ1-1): DTGVSQNPRHKITKRGQNVTFRCDPISEHNRLYWYRQTLGQGPEFLTYFQNEAQLEKSRLLSDRFSAERPKGSFSTLEIQRTEQGDSAMYLCASSYAGTLNTEAFFGQGTRLTVV.

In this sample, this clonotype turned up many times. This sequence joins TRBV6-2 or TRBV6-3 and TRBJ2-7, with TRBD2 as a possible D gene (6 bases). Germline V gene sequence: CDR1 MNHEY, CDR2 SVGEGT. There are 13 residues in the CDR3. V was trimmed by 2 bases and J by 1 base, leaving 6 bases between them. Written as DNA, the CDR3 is TGTGCCAGCAGTTACGGGGGGTCCTACGAGCAGTACTTC. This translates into CASSYGGSYEQYF.

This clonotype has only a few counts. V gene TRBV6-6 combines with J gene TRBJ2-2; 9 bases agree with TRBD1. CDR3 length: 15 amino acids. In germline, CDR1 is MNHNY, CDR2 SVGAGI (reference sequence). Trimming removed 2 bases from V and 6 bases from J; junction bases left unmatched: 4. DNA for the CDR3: TGTGCCAGCAGTTACGCAGGACAGGGGTCCGGGGAGCTGTTTTTT. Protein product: CASSYAGQGSGELFF.

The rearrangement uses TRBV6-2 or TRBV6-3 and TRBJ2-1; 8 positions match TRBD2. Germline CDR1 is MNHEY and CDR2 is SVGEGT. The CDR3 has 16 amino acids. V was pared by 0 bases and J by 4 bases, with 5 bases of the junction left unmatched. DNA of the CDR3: TGTGCCAGCAGTTACTCTTCGGAGCGGGGGTACAATGAGCAGTTCTTC. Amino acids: CASSYSSERGYNEQFF.

The CDR3 bases are TGTGCCATCAGTGACCCCGGGGGAGACCCCAGGGAGCAGTACTTC. This sequence encodes CAISDPGGDPREQYF. The chain recombines TRBV10-3 with TRBJ2-7; perhaps TRBD2 as D (6 bases). This CDR3 region has 15 residues. CDR1 ENHRY and CDR2 SYGVKD come from the germline V gene. The V gene lost 3 bases and the J gene lost 7 bases, with 19 bases spanning the gap.

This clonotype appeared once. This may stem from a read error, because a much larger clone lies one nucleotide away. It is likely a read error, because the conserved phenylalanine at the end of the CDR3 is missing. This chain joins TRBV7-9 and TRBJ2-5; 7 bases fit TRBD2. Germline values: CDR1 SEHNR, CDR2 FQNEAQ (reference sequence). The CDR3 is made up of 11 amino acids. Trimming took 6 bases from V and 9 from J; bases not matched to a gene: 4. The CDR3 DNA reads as TGTGCCAGCAGTGCTGCGGGGGCCCAGTACGTC. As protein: CASSAAGAQYV.